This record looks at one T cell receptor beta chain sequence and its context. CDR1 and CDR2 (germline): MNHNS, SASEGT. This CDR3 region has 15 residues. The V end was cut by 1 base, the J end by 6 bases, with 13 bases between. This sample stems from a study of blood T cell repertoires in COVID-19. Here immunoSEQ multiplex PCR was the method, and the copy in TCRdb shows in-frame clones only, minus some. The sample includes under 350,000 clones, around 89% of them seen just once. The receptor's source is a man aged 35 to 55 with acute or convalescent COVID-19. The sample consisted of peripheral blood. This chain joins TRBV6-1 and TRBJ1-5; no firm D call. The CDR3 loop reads CASSEGSAVSQPQHF. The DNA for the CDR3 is TGTGCCAGCAGTGAAGGGAGTGCGGTAAGTCAGCCCCAGCATTTT.